The entry that follows covers one T cell receptor beta chain sequence. Clones were read by immunoSEQ multiplex PCR, and TCRdb kept only the in-frame ones, dropping some. The repertoire includes tens of thousands of clones, roughly 64% of them detected once, and about 12% sits in the top ten. This specimen comes from a study of T cells in narcolepsy. This TCR was sampled from a human donor in good health. Specimen: memory (CD45RA-) CD4+ T cells from blood.

The CDR3 here is CASRSKDTQYF. Here the CDR3 DNA reads TGCGCCAGCAGGTCGAAAGATACGCAGTATTTT. J is TRBJ2-3 and V is TRBV5-1; D is undetermined. This CDR3 region has 11 residues. From germline, CDR1 is SGHRS and CDR2 YFSETQ. V was shortened by 5 bases and J by 5 bases, with 6 bases between the two germline ends.